This T cell receptor (beta chain) emerged from a study of beta chain features in type 1 diabetes. Overall study findings and caveats: Shortening of TCRB CDR3s, moderate but significant, appeared in all four CD4+ subsets of Type 1 diabetes patients. These data did not resolve whether HLA type affects TCRB rearrangement. For cells with high TCR expression, cDNA sequencing could yield over-representation. At VDJ recombination sites, type 1 diabetes patients had fewer insertions and more deleted nucleotides. In comparison with healthy donors, patients had naive, central memory and Treg TCRB repertoires that appeared more similar.

Germline loops: CDR1 MDHEN, CDR2 SYDVKM. V gave up 7 bases and J gave up 4 bases; unmatched junction bases: 5. The length of the CDR3 is 13 residues. The isolated RNA, all of it, was reverse transcribed, so expressed TCRB transcripts were what got sequenced. Clones were read by immunoSEQ multiplex PCR, and TCRdb kept only the in-frame ones, dropping some. Among some 700,000 clones listed, around 15% were seen once. A few counts support this clone. What it recognizes is unknown. Different DNA sequences within this sample yield the same CDR3. The receptor's source is a man between 18 and 35 years old with type 1 diabetes. Sample: naive CD4+ T cells from blood. The chain joins TRBV28 to TRBJ2-7; 9 bases are shared with TRBD1. CDR3 region: CASTGTGRYEQYF. The CDR3 DNA is TGTGCCAGCACCGGGACAGGGCGATACGAGCAGTACTTC.